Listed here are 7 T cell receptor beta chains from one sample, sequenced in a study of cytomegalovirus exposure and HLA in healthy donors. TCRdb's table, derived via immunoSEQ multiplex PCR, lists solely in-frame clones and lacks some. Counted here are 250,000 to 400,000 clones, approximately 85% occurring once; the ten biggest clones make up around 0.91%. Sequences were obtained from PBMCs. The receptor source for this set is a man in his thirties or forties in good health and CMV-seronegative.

The CDR3 loop reads CASSARQGAWTEAFF. CDR3 nucleotides: TGTGCCAGCAGCGCCCGACAGGGGGCGTGGACTGAAGCTTTCTTT. The chain uses TRBV21-1 and TRBJ1-1; the table's D gene call, TRBD1, was not cross checked with the DNA. TRBV21-1 counts as a pseudogene. The CDR3 length is 15 residues.

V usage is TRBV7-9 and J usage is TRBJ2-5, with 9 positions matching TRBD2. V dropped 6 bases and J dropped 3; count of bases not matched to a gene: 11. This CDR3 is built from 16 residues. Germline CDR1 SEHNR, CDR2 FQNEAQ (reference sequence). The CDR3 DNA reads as TGTGCCAGCAGACCCTGGAGCGGGGGGAATGAAGAGACCCAGTACTTC. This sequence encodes CASRPWSGGNEETQYF.

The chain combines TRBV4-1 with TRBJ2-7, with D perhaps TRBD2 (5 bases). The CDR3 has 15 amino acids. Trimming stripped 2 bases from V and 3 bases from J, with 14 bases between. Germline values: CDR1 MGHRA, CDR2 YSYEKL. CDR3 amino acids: CASSQTPERDYEQYF. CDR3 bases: TGCGCCAGCAGCCAAACCCCCGAACGGGACTACGAGCAGTACTTC.

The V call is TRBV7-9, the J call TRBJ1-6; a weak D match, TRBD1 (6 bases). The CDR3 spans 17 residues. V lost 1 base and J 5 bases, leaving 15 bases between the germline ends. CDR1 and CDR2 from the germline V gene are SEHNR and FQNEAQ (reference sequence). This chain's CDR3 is CASSLVLGTRNNSPLHF. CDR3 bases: TGTGCCAGCAGCTTAGTTTTGGGGACACGAAATAATTCACCCCTCCACTTT.

CDR3 DNA: TGCGCCAGCAGGAGGGATAGCTCCTACAATGAGCAGTTCTTC. Its protein is CASRRDSSYNEQFF. This chain links TRBV10-2 with TRBJ2-1; the D gene is possibly TRBD2 (5 bases). Trimming left V 6 bases short and J 0 bases short, with 9 bases between. The CDR3 covers 14 residues. Germline V gene lookup returns CDR1 WSHSY and CDR2 SAAADI.

CDR3 bases: TGTGCCAGCAGCTGGGGGACAGGGGAGACCCAGTACTTC. It specifies CASSWGTGETQYF. This chain links TRBV5-6 with TRBJ2-5; 9 bases align to TRBD1. Germline V gives CDR1 SGHDT, CDR2 YYEEEE. CDR3 length: 13 residues. After removal of 3 bases from V and 5 bases from J, the junction contained 2 bases not matched to a gene.

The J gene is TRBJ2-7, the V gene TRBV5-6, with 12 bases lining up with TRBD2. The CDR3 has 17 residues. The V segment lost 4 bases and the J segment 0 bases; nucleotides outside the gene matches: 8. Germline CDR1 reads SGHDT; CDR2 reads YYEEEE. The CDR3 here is CASSHTSGGPSSYEQYF. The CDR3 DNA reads TGTGCCAGCAGCCACACTAGCGGGGGGCCTAGCTCCTACGAGCAGTACTTC.